Listed here are 18 T cell receptor beta chains from one sample, sequenced in a study of blood T cells in healthy people across ages. A second PCR, run for about 7 to 12 cycles, used a sample-barcoded 5' primer plus a J-beta primer mix. TCRdb itself ran the 5' RACE reads through MiXCR, one entry per CDR3 protein. The sample yields 950,000 to 1,200,000 distinct CDR3 sequences, approximately 38% seen once. Sequencing was performed on blood. The receptors were gathered from a man between 18 and 29 years old in good health.

About this clonotype itself: The junction shows a germline mismatch at one end, possibly a read error. The rearrangement links TRBV4-2 to TRBJ2-1, with 8 bases that match TRBD1. The CDR3 extends over 16 amino acids. Germline CDR1 LGHNA, CDR2 YNFKEQ. CDR3 loop: CASSPHDRGTYNERFF. CDR3 DNA sequence: TGTGCCAGCAGCCCACATGACAGGGGAACCTACAATGAGCGGTTCTTC.

The gene calls are TRBV28 and TRBJ1-2; weak D call: TRBD1 (5 bases). In germline, CDR1 is MDHEN, CDR2 SYDVKM. The CDR3 extends over 15 amino acids. The V gene lost 3 bases and the J gene lost 0 bases, with 11 bases spanning the gap. CDR3 nucleotides: TGTGCCAGCAGTTTGAGTTTAGGGGCTAACTATGGCTACACCTTC. Translated: CASSLSLGANYGYTF.

This clonotype has only a few counts. V gene TRBV10-3 combines with J gene TRBJ2-1; D may correspond to TRBD1 or TRBD2 (7 bases each). The CDR3 sequence is 16 residues long. V gave up 6 bases and J gave up 5 bases, with 20 bases separating them. Germline values: CDR1 ENHRY, CDR2 SYGVKD. This chain's CDR3 is CAIRDRQGGLDNEQFF. Written as DNA, the CDR3 is TGTGCCATCAGGGACAGACAGGGAGGGTTGGACAATGAGCAGTTCTTC.

The J gene is TRBJ2-5, the V gene TRBV20-1; TRBD2 aligns across 7 bases. V trimming: 6 bases; J trimming: 1 base; junction bases outside the gene matches: 8. Per the germline V gene, CDR1 is DFQATT and CDR2 is SNEGSKA (reference sequence). The CDR3 has 14 amino acids. The CDR3 DNA sequence: TGCAGTGCGTCCCGTGGGGGGGGCCAAGAGACCCAGTACTTC. Translated, it gives CSASRGGGQETQYF.

Comments on this clonotype: One junction end does not reproduce the germline sequence, and a read error may be involved. The chain uses TRBV28 and TRBJ2-3; 7 bases are shared with TRBD2. CDR1 is MDHEN and CDR2 is SYDVKM in the germline V gene. The CDR3 is 16 residues long. CDR3 nucleotides: TGTGACAGCAGTGCCCATCCGGGGGGAACCACAGATACGCAGTATTTT. Translation: CDSSAHPGGTTDTQYF.

The chain uses TRBV18 and TRBJ2-5; D is unclear. This CDR3 is built from 14 residues. The germline V gene has CDR1 KGHSH and CDR2 LQKENI. V was clipped by 3 bases and J by 1 base, with 9 bases between them. In DNA form, the CDR3 reads TGTGCCAGCTCACCGTCGGCTAGCCAAGAGACCCAGTACTTC. It codes for CASSPSASQETQYF.

This clonotype was seen a few times. The rearrangement joins TRBV5-1 to TRBJ1-1; 9 bases align to TRBD1. This CDR3 has 15 residues. Germline V CDR1 and CDR2: SGHRS, YFSETQ. The V gene end was trimmed by 3 bases and the J gene end by 4 bases; junction bases not matched to a gene: 7. The CDR3 DNA reads TGCGCCAGCAGCTCTGCCGGGACAGGGACCACTGAAGCTTTCTTT. Translation gives CASSSAGTGTTEAFF.

This clonotype has just a few counts. V is TRBV24-1 and J is TRBJ2-1, with D tentatively TRBD2 (6 bases). Trimming cost V 4 bases and J 2 bases, with 14 bases left between them. The CDR3 totals 16 residues. Germline loops: CDR1 KGHDR, CDR2 SFDVKD. This chain's CDR3 is CATSETGTGAYNEQFF. For the CDR3, the DNA is TGTGCCACCAGTGAAACCGGGACTGGGGCCTACAATGAGCAGTTCTTC.

The table lists this clonotype with a few counts. The rearrangement links TRBV2 to TRBJ2-2; no clear D. Germline loops: CDR1 SNHLY, CDR2 FYNNEI. V gave up 6 bases and J gave up 5 bases, with 10 bases separating them. The CDR3 is made up of 13 amino acids. CDR3 region: CASRTRVTGELFF. The CDR3 region has the DNA TGTGCCAGCAGGACCCGAGTAACCGGGGAGCTGTTTTTT.

The rearrangement links TRBV2 to TRBJ1-5; D unclear. CDR1 and CDR2 (germline): SNHLY, FYNNEI. V was shortened by 8 bases and J by 1 base, with 12 bases between the two germline ends. This CDR3 has 14 amino acids. Here the CDR3 DNA reads TGTGCCAGCGATACCGGGCTAAGCAATCAGCCCCAGCATTTT. Amino acids: CASDTGLSNQPQHF.

This chain joins TRBV20-1 and TRBJ2-1; D may correspond to TRBD1 or TRBD2 (5 bases each). In germline, CDR1 is DFQATT, CDR2 SNEGSKA (reference sequence). CDR3 length: 15 amino acids. V shed 0 bases and J shed 8 bases, with 17 bases lying between them. The CDR3 spells CSAREPIKGSDEQFF. The CDR3, as DNA: TGCAGTGCTAGAGAGCCCATAAAGGGGAGCGATGAGCAGTTCTTC.

This chain links TRBV4-3 with TRBJ2-1; D may correspond to TRBD1 or TRBD2 (5 bases each). The CDR3 is 16 residues long. The V end was cut by 1 base, the J end by 5 bases, with 15 bases between. CDR1 is LGHNA and CDR2 is YSLEER in the germline V gene. CDR3 sequence reads: CASSQVRGPDNNEQFF. CDR3 coding DNA: TGCGCCAGCAGCCAAGTAAGGGGACCGGATAACAATGAGCAGTTCTTC.

This clonotype was found a few times. This chain joins TRBV4-1 and TRBJ2-1; 11 bases map to TRBD1. V dropped 6 bases and J dropped 3; count of bases not matched to a gene: 4. The CDR3 extends over 15 amino acids. The germline V gene encodes CDR1 MGHRA and CDR2 YSYEKL. Written as DNA, the CDR3 is TGCGCCAGCAGGCTTGGGACAGGGGGCTACAATGAGCAGTTCTTC. It specifies CASRLGTGGYNEQFF.

J is TRBJ2-7 and V is TRBV4-1; unclear D gene. CDR3 length: 14 residues. The germline V gene has CDR1 MGHRA and CDR2 YSYEKL. Trimming stripped 1 base from V and 2 bases from J, with 9 bases between. The CDR3 loop is CASSQVTGPYEQYF. For the CDR3, the DNA is TGCGCCAGCAGCCAAGTGACGGGCCCCTACGAGCAGTACTTC.

The rearrangement joins TRBV6-2 or TRBV6-3 to TRBJ2-1; 8 bases agree with TRBD1. The V gene's germline CDR1 is MNHEY and CDR2 SVGEGT. The J segment lost 0 bases and the V segment lost 8 bases, leaving 9 bases of the junction unmatched. The CDR3 extends over 16 amino acids. The CDR3 here is CASSDRALPSYNEQFF. The DNA of the CDR3 is TGTGCCAGCTCGGACAGGGCCTTACCCTCCTACAATGAGCAGTTCTTC.

This clonotype was counted a few times. The chain joins TRBV20-1 to TRBJ2-5; 12 bases line up with TRBD2. V lost 0 bases to trimming and J lost 5 bases; unmatched junction nucleotides: 7. The CDR3 spans 16 residues. Germline CDR1 reads DFQATT; CDR2 reads SNEGSKA (reference sequence). Written as DNA, the CDR3 is TGCAGTGCTAGAGATTCGACTAGCGGGGGCGGGGAGACCCAGTACTTC. Translating gives CSARDSTSGGGETQYF.

The chain is built from TRBV6-1 and TRBJ2-7; D is tentatively TRBD1 or TRBD2 (5 bases each). V lost 3 bases and J 7 bases, leaving 19 bases between the germline ends. The CDR3 has 15 amino acids. Germline CDR1 reads MNHNS; CDR2 reads SASEGT. Here the CDR3 reads CASSDPSREHNEQYF. CDR3 sequence (DNA): TGTGCCAGCAGTGACCCATCCAGGGAGCACAATGAGCAGTACTTC.

This clonotype has only a few counts. The DNA is left out, because the CDR3 cannot be placed on it with certainty; the CDR3 is given as TCRdb lists it. The gene calls are TRBV12-3 or TRBV12-4 and TRBJ1-1; TRBD1 was called by the table and not checked on the DNA. Counting both end residues, the CDR3 totals 15 amino acids. This chain's CDR3 is CASSFGEGVNTEAFF.